The present T cell receptor beta chain was sequenced within a study of shared clonotypes between healthy human individuals. The assay was carried out at the deep level. Data came from immunoSEQ multiplex PCR; TCRdb stores just in-frame clones and leaves some out. The repertoire holds millions of clones, with more than 85% as singletons. Naivety among CD8 cells was defined by CD45RO negativity and positive CCR7 selection, thereby excluding terminally differentiated effector memory CD45RA+ cells. Material: naive CD8+ T cells from PBMCs. The sequence derives from a man younger than 35 in good health. Some clones in this sample may be carry-over from other donors' samples.

The CDR3 spells CASQTGNTIYF. CDR3 bases: TGCGCCAGCCAAACTGGAAACACCATATATTTT. J is TRBJ1-3 and V is TRBV5-1, with D unclear. The V end was cut by 7 bases, the J end by 2 bases, with 4 bases between. Germline CDR1 and CDR2: SGHRS and YFSETQ. The CDR3 runs to 11 residues. Using reference TRBV5-1 and TRBJ1-3 for the parts outside the CDR3, the full variable domain is KAGVTQTPRYLIKTRGQQVTLSCSPISGHRSVSWYQQTPGQGLQFLFEYFSETQRNKGNFPGRFSGRQFSNSRSEMNVSTLELGDSALYLCASQTGNTIYFGEGSWLTVV.